This TCR beta chain was documented in a study of metastatic and nonmetastatic thyroid tumors. Study-level background: It was across blood and tumor or nodule tissue from malignant and benign thyroid patients that repertoires were compared.

The CDR3 is made up of 13 amino acids. Trimming shortened V by 6 bases and J by 6 bases, and 12 bases separated the two germline ends. No patient had received any treatment before thyroid surgery. With MiXCR, TCRdb called clones anew from the PCR reads. The repertoire holds roughly 40,000 clones, with about 24% as singletons. V gene TRBV12-3 or TRBV12-4 combines with J gene TRBJ1-5; a weak D match, TRBD1 (5 bases). Source material: tumor tissue. The receptor was isolated from a female donor with papillary thyroid cancer or a benign thyroid nodule (not recorded which). Some clones in this sample may be carry-over from other donors' samples. The CDR3 reads CASSPGLVQPQHF. The CDR3 DNA sequence: TGTGCCAGCAGCCCGGGACTTGTTCAGCCCCAGCATTTT.